This T cell receptor beta chain originates from a study of breast tumors, draining lymph nodes, adjacent tissues. From the multiplex PCR reads, TCRdb called clonotypes with MiXCR, one entry per CDR3 protein. The sample records roughly 220,000 distinct CDR3 sequences, about 34% being singletons. Axillary draining lymph nodes of breast cancer patients supplied the node samples. The J segment lost 0 bases and the V segment lost 5 bases, leaving 12 bases of the junction unmatched. Germline V CDR1 and CDR2: DFQATT, SNEGSKA (reference sequence). The CDR3 totals 16 residues. This clonotype was recorded many times. Its matching antigen is unknown. Study-wide results and caveats: Findings are consistent with lymph node origin and intratumoral expansion of most tumor T cells. Tumor TCR diversity was below lymph nodes but above nontumor tissue. Data only fit, rather than demonstrated, lymph node origin of most tumor T cells. Tumor and nontumor repertoires were significantly more similar in luminal-like than in basal-like breast cancer.

The chain carries TRBV20-1 and TRBJ2-5; 7 bases are shared with TRBD2. The clonotype was recovered from a female donor with breast cancer. Some clones in this sample may be carry-over from other donors' samples. Sequencing used axillary lymph node tissue. CDR3 coding DNA: TGCAGTGCTCGATCACCCTCCGGGGGGTACCAAGAGACCCAGTACTTC. The encoded protein is CSARSPSGGYQETQYF.